This TCR beta chain was sequenced for a study of shared clonotypes between healthy human individuals. Naive CD8 isolation took CD45RO-negative cells positively selected for CCR7 and excluded terminally differentiated effector memory CD45RA+ cells. Adult donors, all healthy and HIV-negative, had no recent acute infections or vaccinations. The germline gives CDR1 SGHVS, CDR2 FNYEAQ. The CDR3 contains 15 residues. Losses at the gene ends were 3 bases for V and 6 bases for J; bases not matched to a gene: 7. Assay: immunoSEQ multiplex PCR; the TCRdb copy retains only in-frame clones and omits some. The sample has under 2,000,000 clones; less than 95% are singletons.

Sequenced: naive CD8+ T cells sorted from blood. This sequence was found in a man aged 18 to 29 in good health. J is TRBJ2-3 and V is TRBV7-6; TRBD1 matches at 9 bases. CDR3 in amino acids: CASSFTTGGADTQYF. The CDR3 DNA sequence: TGTGCCAGCAGCTTTACGACAGGGGGGGCGGATACGCAGTATTTT.